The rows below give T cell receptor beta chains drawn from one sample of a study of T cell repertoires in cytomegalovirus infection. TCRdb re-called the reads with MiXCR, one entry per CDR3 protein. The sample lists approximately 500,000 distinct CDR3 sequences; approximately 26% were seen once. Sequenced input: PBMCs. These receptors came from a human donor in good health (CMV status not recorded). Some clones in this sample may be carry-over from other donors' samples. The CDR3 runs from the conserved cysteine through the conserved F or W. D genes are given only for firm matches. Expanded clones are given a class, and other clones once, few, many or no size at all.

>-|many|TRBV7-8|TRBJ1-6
TGTGCCAGCAGCTTAGAACGGCAAGGAAATTCACCCCTCCACTTT
CASSLERQGNSPLHF
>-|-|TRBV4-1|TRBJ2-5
TGCGCCAGCAGCCAACCTACGACTAGGAAGAGGGAGACCCAGTACTTC
CASSQPTTRKRETQYF
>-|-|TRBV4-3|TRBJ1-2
TGCGCCAGCAGCCAAGATCGTATACCCTATTATGGCTACACCTTC
CASSQDRIPYYGYTF
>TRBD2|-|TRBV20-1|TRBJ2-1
TGCAGTGCTAGAGGTAGCGGGAGGGCCTTAAATGAGCAGTTCTTC
CSARGSGRALNEQFF
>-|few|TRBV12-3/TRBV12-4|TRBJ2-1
TGTGCCAGCAGTTTTCGCCGAGGGGGTAACTTC
CASSFRRGGNF
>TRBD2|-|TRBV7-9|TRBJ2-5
TGTGCCAGCAGCGATATTACTAGCGGGAGGGATCGGACCCAGTACTTC
CASSDITSGRDRTQYF
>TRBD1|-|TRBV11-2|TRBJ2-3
TGTGCCAGCAGCTTTAACAGGGGAACAGATACGCAGTATTTT
CASSFNRGTDTQYF
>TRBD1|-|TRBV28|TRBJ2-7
TGTGCCAGCACCCCTTACGAGGGACAGGGGTTCTACTACGAGCAGTACTTC
CASTPYEGQGFYYEQYF
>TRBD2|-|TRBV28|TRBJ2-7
TGTGCCAGCAGCTCTAGCGGGAACCCGAAAGAGCAGTACTTC
CASSSSGNPKEQYF
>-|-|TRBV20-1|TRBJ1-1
TGCAGTGCTAGTAGCGGGGGAAGCGACACTGAAGCTTTCTTT
CSASSGGSDTEAFF
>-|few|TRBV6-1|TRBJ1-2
TGTGCCAGCAGTGAATTTGTCGGAGGCTACACCTTC
CASSEFVGGYTF
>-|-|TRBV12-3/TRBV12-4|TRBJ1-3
TGTGCCAGCATCCGGCGAGGGGCTGGAAACACCATATATTTT
CASIRRGAGNTIYF
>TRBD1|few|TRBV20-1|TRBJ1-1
TGCAGTGCTAGAGCCAGGGGGCTAAGGGGCACTGAAGCTTTCTTT
CSARARGLRGTEAFF
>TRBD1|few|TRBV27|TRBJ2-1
TGTGCCAGCAGTTTATACAAGGGGGCCGATGAGCAGTTCTTC
CASSLYKGADEQFF
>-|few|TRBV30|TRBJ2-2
TGTGCCTGGGTGCCGGGACGCAAGACCGGGGAGCTGTTTTTT
CAWVPGRKTGELFF
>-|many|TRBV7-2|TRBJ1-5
TGTGCCAGCAGCTCGGACGGTACTAGCAATCAGCCCCAGCATTTT
CASSSDGTSNQPQHF
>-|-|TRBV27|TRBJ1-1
TGTGCCAGCAGCCGAGGCAGGGGCTCGAACACTGAAGCTTTCTTT
CASSRGRGSNTEAFF
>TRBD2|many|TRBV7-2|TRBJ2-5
TGTGCCAGCAGCTTACTAGCGGGAGAGACCCAGTACTTC
CASSLLAGETQYF
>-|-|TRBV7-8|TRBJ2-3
TGTGCCAGCAGCTCGCCCGCGGATGTTTCAGATACGCAGTATTTT
CASSSPADVSDTQYF
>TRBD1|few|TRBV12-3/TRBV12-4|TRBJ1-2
TGTGCCAGCAGTTACAGGGGAACTAACTATGGCTACACCTTC
CASSYRGTNYGYTF
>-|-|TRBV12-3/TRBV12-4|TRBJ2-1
TGTGCCAGCAATTCGGACGCGGGCAATGAGCAGTTCTTC
CASNSDAGNEQFF
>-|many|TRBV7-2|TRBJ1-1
TGTGCCAGCAGCTTGATGGGTGGGACGGTGAACACTGAAGCTTTCTTT
CASSLMGGTVNTEAFF
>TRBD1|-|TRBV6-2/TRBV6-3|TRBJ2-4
TGTGCCAGCAGCAATTGGGACAGGCAAAACATTCAGTACTTC
CASSNWDRQNIQYF
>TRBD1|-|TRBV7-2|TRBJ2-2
TGTGCCAGCAGCGGGACAGGAGCGAACACCGGGGAGCTGTTTTTT
CASSGTGANTGELFF